This TCR beta chain originates from a study of CDR3 diversity in severe acne. The CDR3 totals 13 residues. Trimming left V 5 bases short and J 5 bases short, with 12 bases between. CDR1 and CDR2 from the germline V gene are SGHVS and FNYEAQ. From the PCR reads, TCRdb called clonotypes with MiXCR, one entry per CDR3 protein. This sample carries some 85,000 distinct CDR3 sequences, about 49% of them seen once, and the ten largest clones take 9.5% to 13%. The sequenced sample was blood. The receptor comes from a male donor with severe acne vulgaris. The chain links TRBV7-6 to TRBJ2-5; D not resolved. The CDR3, as DNA: TGTGCCAGCAGCCGACAATTTATGGAGACCCAGTACTTC. This encodes CASSRQFMETQYF.